Shown below are 20 T cell receptor beta chains from a single sample sequenced in a study of T cells in Graves' hyperthyroidism and ophthalmopathy. Amplification targeted TCR beta CDR3 regions from RNA transcripts. First-round RT-PCR targeting the TCR CDR3 was performed with the HTBI primer set. A single record per CDR3 protein comes from TCRdb applying MiXCR to the multiplex PCR reads. The sample lists approximately 400,000 distinct CDR3 sequences; 15% to 19% were seen once. Source material: blood. All receptors derive from a woman between 18 and 30 years old with Graves' hyperthyroidism.

This clonotype was counted only a few times. The rearrangement uses TRBV29-1 and TRBJ2-7; no clear D. The germline CDR1 and CDR2 sequences are SQVTM and ANQGSEA. The CDR3 has 10 residues. V shed 4 bases and J shed 5 bases, with 6 bases lying between them. The CDR3 reads CSVGAHEQYF. CDR3 DNA: TGCAGCGTTGGAGCCCACGAGCAGTACTTC.

The gene calls are TRBV5-6 and TRBJ2-4, with 12 bases fitting TRBD1. V lost 2 bases, J lost 2 bases, and 5 bases stayed unmatched. Looked up from germline, CDR1 is SGHDT and CDR2 is YYEEEE. This CDR3 spans 17 amino acids. The DNA of the CDR3 is TGTGCCAGCAGCTTCCGCGGGACAGGGGGCTCCAAAAACATTCAGTACTTC. This encodes CASSFRGTGGSKNIQYF.

This clonotype was seen ten or more times. This rearrangement joins TRBV5-1 to TRBJ2-7; D might be TRBD2 (7 bases). The CDR3 totals 15 residues. Germline V CDR1 and CDR2: SGHRS, YFSETQ. The V end lost 2 bases, the J end lost 2 bases, and 14 bases lay between the germline ends. CDR3 amino acids: CASSFDGGAAYEQYF. The DNA for the CDR3 is TGCGCCAGCAGCTTCGATGGGGGGGCTGCCTACGAGCAGTACTTC.

This clonotype was seen at least ten times. The chain links TRBV20-1 to TRBJ1-5; 11 bases line up with TRBD1. This CDR3 comprises 16 residues. V dropped 6 bases and J dropped 7; count of bases not matched to a gene: 14. Germline values: CDR1 DFQATT, CDR2 SNEGSKA (reference sequence). The CDR3 sequence is CSATRTGGVSGQPQHF. In DNA form, the CDR3 reads TGCAGTGCCACGCGGACAGGGGGCGTTTCCGGACAGCCCCAGCATTTT.

There are many counts of this clonotype. The rearrangement joins TRBV7-2 to TRBJ1-2; possibly TRBD1 for D (6 bases). The CDR3 totals 13 residues. The ends were cut back, 5 bases at V and 5 bases at J, with 12 bases in the middle. Germline V CDR1 and CDR2: SGHTA, FQGNSA. CDR3 region: CASSRDRRYGYTF. The CDR3 nucleotides are TGTGCCAGCAGCCGAGACAGGCGGTATGGCTACACCTTC.

This clonotype was found a few times. The chain has TRBV2 and TRBJ1-6, with TRBD1 identical over 7 bases. CDR3 length: 16 amino acids. The trim removed 3 bases at V and 5 bases at J, leaving 7 bases unmatched. Germline CDR1 and CDR2: SNHLY and FYNNEI. CDR3 sequence (DNA): TGTGCCAGCAGTGACACCCGGGACAGTAATAATTCACCCCTCCACTTT. It codes for CASSDTRDSNNSPLHF.

Ten or more counts support this clonotype. V gene TRBV20-1 combines with J gene TRBJ2-1, with D perhaps matching TRBD1 or TRBD2 (5 bases each). Germline V gene data show CDR1 as DFQATT and CDR2 as SNEGSKA (reference sequence). The CDR3 is made up of 13 amino acids. CDR3 in DNA: TGCAGGATATCCGGGACGTCCCCCAATGAGCAGTTCTTC. Protein sequence: CRISGTSPNEQFF.

This clonotype was seen many times. This sequence joins TRBV5-1 and TRBJ1-4; TRBD1 aligns across 8 bases. Looked up from germline, CDR1 is SGHRS and CDR2 is YFSETQ. With 4 bases clipped from V and 8 bases from J, the junction kept 13 bases outside the gene matches. The CDR3 consists of 16 residues. CDR3: CASSVQGDRSGEKLFF. The DNA for the CDR3 is TGCGCCAGCAGCGTCCAAGGGGACAGGTCGGGGGAAAAACTGTTTTTT.

This clonotype has only a few counts. The chain uses TRBV6-1 and TRBJ1-5, with TRBD1 matching over 7 bases. The junction had 12 bases not matched to a gene; V was cut back by 9 bases and J by 4 bases. Germline values: CDR1 MNHNS, CDR2 SASEGT. This CDR3 region has 15 residues. The CDR3, as DNA: TGTGCCAGACAACGTGACAGGGTATCAAATCAGCCCCAGCATTTT. It translates to CARQRDRVSNQPQHF.

Many counts were recorded for this clonotype. This sequence joins TRBV20-1 and TRBJ2-3, with D possibly TRBD2 on 6 matching bases. V was cut by 7 bases and J by 6 bases, with 11 bases left in between. The germline V gene encodes CDR1 DFQATT and CDR2 SNEGSKA (reference sequence). The CDR3 extends over 11 amino acids. The CDR3 spells CSGGRKDTQYF. The CDR3 nucleotides read TGCAGTGGTGGGAGGAAGGATACGCAGTATTTT.

This clonotype was counted only a few times. A much larger clone lies a single base off, so this may be a read error. The rearrangement uses TRBV20-1 and TRBJ2-3, with TRBD2 as a possible D gene (6 bases). The CDR3 totals 15 residues. The V gene lost 3 bases and the J gene lost 2 bases, with 15 bases spanning the gap. Germline values: CDR1 DFQATT, CDR2 SNEGSKA (reference sequence). The CDR3 nucleotides read TGCAGTGCTAGCGACGGGGGAGTGTTCACAGATACGCAGTATTTT. Translated: CSASDGGVFTDTQYF.

This clonotype was picked up a small number of times. The gene calls are TRBV6-1 and TRBJ2-7; no firm D call. V lost 2 bases and J lost 2, with 10 bases in between. Germline CDR1 is MNHNS and CDR2 is SASEGT. The CDR3 runs to 14 residues. The CDR3 DNA follows: TGTGCCAGCAGTGAATTGGCAGAGACCTACGAGCAGTACTTC. Translation gives CASSELAETYEQYF.

This clonotype came up many times. The gene calls are TRBV7-3 and TRBJ2-1, with D possibly TRBD2 on 5 matching bases. In germline, CDR1 is SGHTA, CDR2 FQGTGA. This CDR3 has 12 amino acids. Trimming removed 5 bases at V and 9 bases at J, with 11 bases between. CDR3 bases: TGTGCCAGCAGCCCCGGGGAGAGTGAGCAGTTCTTC. Amino acids: CASSPGESEQFF.

The sample holds many counts of this clonotype. The V and J genes are TRBV19 and TRBJ2-6; perhaps TRBD1 as D (5 bases). Germline lookup yields CDR1 LNHDA and CDR2 SQIVND (reference sequence). Deletions cut 10 bases from V and 0 bases from J, with 10 bases between. There are 14 residues in the CDR3. CDR3 region: CATSTDSGANVLTF. CDR3 bases: TGTGCCACCTCGACAGACTCTGGGGCCAACGTCCTGACTTTC.

This clonotype was observed a few times. The chain links TRBV5-1 to TRBJ2-1, with 7 nucleotides matching TRBD1. Losses at the gene ends were 3 bases for V and 8 bases for J; bases not matched to a gene: 5. The CDR3 is made up of 13 amino acids. Germline lookup yields CDR1 SGHRS and CDR2 YFSETQ. CDR3 sequence: CASSSDRPDEQFF. The DNA for the CDR3 is TGCGCCAGCAGCTCGGACAGGCCTGATGAGCAGTTCTTC.

This clonotype was seen at least ten times. The rearrangement joins TRBV6-2 or TRBV6-3 to TRBJ2-1; 10 nucleotides agree with TRBD2. CDR3 size: 16 residues. Germline V gene sequence: CDR1 MNHEY, CDR2 SVGEGT. V shed 8 bases and J 4 bases; nucleotides not matched to a gene: 11. The CDR3 region is CASAQSSSGGYNEQFF. CDR3 in DNA: TGTGCCAGCGCCCAATCCTCTAGCGGGGGATACAATGAGCAGTTCTTC.

This clonotype has a handful of counts. The chain employs TRBV7-6 and TRBJ2-2; D is ambiguous. V dropped 5 bases and J dropped 2 bases, with 12 bases sitting between them. Germline-derived CDR1 and CDR2 are SGHVS and FNYEAQ. This CDR3 is built from 15 residues. The CDR3 DNA reads TGTGCCAGCAGCGCCCAGAGCACTAACACCGGGGAGCTGTTTTTT. It is translated as CASSAQSTNTGELFF.

This clonotype was found a few times. The gene calls are TRBV7-2 and TRBJ2-1; D may be TRBD2 (5 bases). The germline V gene encodes CDR1 SGHTA and CDR2 FQGNSA. Trimming cost V 5 bases and J 13 bases, with 12 bases left between them. This CDR3 is 11 amino acids long. The CDR3 reads CASSSPGVQFF. CDR3 DNA: TGTGCCAGCAGCAGCCCCGGGGTCCAGTTCTTC. The full variable domain, rest sourced from reference TRBV7-2 and TRBJ2-1, is GAGVSQSPSNKVTEKGKDVELRCDPISGHTALYWYRQSLGQGLEFLIYFQGNSAPDKSGLPSDRFSAERTGGSVSTLTIQRTQQEDSAVYLCASSSPGVQFFGPGTRLTVL.

The J gene is TRBJ1-1, the V gene TRBV19; no reliable D call. V was trimmed by 2 bases and J by 0 bases, leaving 7 bases between them. The CDR3 is 14 amino acids. The germline CDR1 and CDR2 sequences are LNHDA and SQIVND (reference sequence). CDR3 sequence: CASSINSVNTEAFF. The CDR3 DNA follows: TGTGCCAGTAGTATAAACAGCGTGAACACTGAAGCTTTCTTT.

A remark on this clonotype: One base away lies a much larger clone, so this may be a sequencing read error. The V and J genes are TRBV6-1 and TRBJ2-3, with a weak D call TRBD2 (6 bases). CDR3 length equals 14 residues. Germline-derived CDR1 and CDR2 are MNHNS and SASEGT. V was clipped by 10 bases and J by 4 bases, with 18 bases between them. CDR3 coding DNA: TGTGCCACACGACAGACGGGGGTTTCAGATACGCAGTATTTT. This encodes CATRQTGVSDTQYF.